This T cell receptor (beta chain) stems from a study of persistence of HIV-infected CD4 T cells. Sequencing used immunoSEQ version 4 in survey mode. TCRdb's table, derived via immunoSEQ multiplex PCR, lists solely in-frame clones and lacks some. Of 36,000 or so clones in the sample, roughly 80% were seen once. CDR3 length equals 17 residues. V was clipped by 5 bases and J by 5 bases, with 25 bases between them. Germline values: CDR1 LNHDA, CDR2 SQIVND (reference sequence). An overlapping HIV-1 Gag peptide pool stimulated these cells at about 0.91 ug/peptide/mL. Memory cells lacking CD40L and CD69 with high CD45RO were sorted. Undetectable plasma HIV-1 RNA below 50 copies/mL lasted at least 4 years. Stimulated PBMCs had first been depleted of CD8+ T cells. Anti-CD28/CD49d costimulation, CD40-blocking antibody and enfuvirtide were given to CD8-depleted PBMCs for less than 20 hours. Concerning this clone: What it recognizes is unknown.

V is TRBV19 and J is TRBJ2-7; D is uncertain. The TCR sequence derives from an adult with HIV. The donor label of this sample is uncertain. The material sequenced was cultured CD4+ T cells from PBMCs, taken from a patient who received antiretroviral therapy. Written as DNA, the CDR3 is TGTGCCAGTAGTTCCCCCCCCGGCAGCGACCAAAGCCACGAGCAGTACTTC. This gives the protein CASSSPPGSDQSHEQYF. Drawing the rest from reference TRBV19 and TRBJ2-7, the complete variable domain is DGGITQSPKYLFRKEGQNVTLSCEQNLNHDAMYWYRQDPGQGLRLIYYSQIVNDFQKGDIAEGYSVSREKKESFPLTVTSAQKNPTAFYLCASSSPPGSDQSHEQYFGPGTRLTVT.